The rows below give T cell receptor beta chains drawn from one sample of a study of post-analysis software for immune sequencing data. TCRdb itself ran the PCR reads through MiXCR, one entry per CDR3 protein. This sample yields approximately 350,000 distinct CDR3 sequences, of which 30% to 45% are seen a single time; under 15% belongs to the top ten. The material sequenced was blood. The origin of the receptors is a girl between 5 and 17 years old with multiple sclerosis. CDR3s leave out the opening cysteine and the closing phenylalanine or tryptophan. The size of a clone is reported for some rows only, either as once, few or many, or as a class for expanded clones.

size: few
V: TRBV2
CDR3: ASSESPGGYEQF

size: NA
V: TRBV9
CDR3: ASTNGGTGGEYGYT

size: once
V: TRBV7-2
CDR3: ASSLRGGGITGELF

size: NA
V: TRBV4-1
CDR3: ASSSLGRAVHEQY

size: few
V: TRBV24-1
CDR3: ATSSPGYGYT

size: NA
V: TRBV12-3/TRBV12-4
CDR3: ASRGTGGVYEQY

size: few
V: TRBV3-1
CDR3: ASSQAGTGSETQY

size: NA
V: TRBV12-3/TRBV12-4
CDR3: ASTLVGASGELF

size: NA
V: TRBV19
CDR3: ASSIEWGMGYNEQF

size: NA
V: TRBV5-1
CDR3: ASSLDEGKGYEQY

size: NA
V: TRBV5-1
CDR3: ASSGGTTVPDTQY

size: few
V: TRBV4-1
CDR3: ASSQAWTGGTEAF

size: NA
V: TRBV4-1
CDR3: ASSLKSRSLSEKLF

size: NA
V: TRBV5-6
CDR3: ASSLGVSVYEQY

size: NA
V: TRBV28
CDR3: ASSLSSLGSYEQY

size: few
V: TRBV6-5
CDR3: ASSYGTVTDTQY

size: few
V: TRBV2
CDR3: ASSSRANTEAF

size: NA
V: TRBV20-1
CDR3: SAREGVLRDYGYT

size: NA
V: TRBV7-2
CDR3: ASSLWGAAGDEQY

size: NA
V: TRBV12-3/TRBV12-4
CDR3: ASSNRASNSPLH

size: few
V: TRBV10-3
CDR3: AISNPPGSIQY

size: NA
V: TRBV7-2
CDR3: ASSFRDRGWTEAF

size: few
V: TRBV4-3
CDR3: ASSQANEQY

size: NA
V: TRBV18
CDR3: ASSQRLAGSQETQY

size: NA
V: TRBV5-6
CDR3: ASSSLKDRATYGYT

size: NA
V: TRBV14
CDR3: ASSQDPRGQGSYEQY

size: few
V: TRBV20-1
CDR3: SASWTGAGYEQY

size: few
V: TRBV25-1
CDR3: ASREDVSYGYT

size: once
V: TRBV4-1
CDR3: ASSQEVTISGSPLH

size: NA
V: TRBV12-3/TRBV12-4
CDR3: ASSLAQGALPNYGYT

size: many
V: TRBV6-6
CDR3: ASSYGTPSNQPQH

size: NA
V: TRBV4-1
CDR3: ASGLSQNTEAF

size: NA
V: TRBV5-1
CDR3: ASSLTGLNTDTQY

size: NA
V: TRBV4-3
CDR3: ASSQAGQGNEKLF

size: NA
V: TRBV6-1
CDR3: ASTRDRGIQPQH

size: NA
V: TRBV20-1
CDR3: SAAAAGIEQY